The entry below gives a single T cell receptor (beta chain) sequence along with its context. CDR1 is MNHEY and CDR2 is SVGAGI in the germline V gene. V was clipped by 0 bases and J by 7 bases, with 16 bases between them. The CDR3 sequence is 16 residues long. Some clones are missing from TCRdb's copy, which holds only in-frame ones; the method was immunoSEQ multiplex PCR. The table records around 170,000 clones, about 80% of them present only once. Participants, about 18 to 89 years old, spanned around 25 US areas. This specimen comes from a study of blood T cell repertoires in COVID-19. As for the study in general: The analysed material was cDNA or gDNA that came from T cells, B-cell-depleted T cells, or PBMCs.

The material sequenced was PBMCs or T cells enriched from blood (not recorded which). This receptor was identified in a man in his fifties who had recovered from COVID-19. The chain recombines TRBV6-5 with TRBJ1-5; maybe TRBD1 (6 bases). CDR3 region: CASSYSGAGEGQPQHF. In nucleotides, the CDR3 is TGTGCCAGCAGTTACTCCGGGGCAGGGGAAGGCCAGCCCCAGCATTTT.